The rows below give T cell receptor beta chains drawn from one sample of a study of T-cell memory formation after mild COVID-19. Using its own MiXCR run on the 5' RACE reads, TCRdb lists one record per CDR3 protein. The sample holds about 270,000 distinct CDR3 sequences, roughly 18% seen once. Sequencing was performed on PBMCs or a T cell subset sorted from them (not recorded which). All receptors derive from a man younger than 30 who had mild COVID-19 (a few samples of this study predate the infection). Cell type and time point are not known. The CDR3 runs from the conserved cysteine through the conserved F or W. The D gene is left open where the match is weak. Clone size, where shown, is once, few, many, or a class for clones that have expanded.

J: TRBJ1-6; size: .; D: TRBD1; V: TRBV3-1; DNA: TGTGCCAGCAGCCAACAGGGACAGGCTAATTCACCCCTCCACTTT; CDR3: CASSQQGQANSPLHF
J: TRBJ2-1; size: .; D: .; V: TRBV5-1; DNA: TGCGCCAGCAGCTTGGTTACTAGCATGGGCGATGAGCAGTTCTTC; CDR3: CASSLVTSMGDEQFF
J: TRBJ2-3; size: .; D: .; V: TRBV6-2/TRBV6-3; DNA: TGTGCCACTGACGGTTCGGATCGACCAGATACGCAGTATTTT; CDR3: CATDGSDRPDTQYF
J: TRBJ2-2; size: few; D: .; V: TRBV4-1; DNA: TGCGCCAGCAGCACCCTGACAGGAATGAACACCGGGGAGCTGTTTTTT; CDR3: CASSTLTGMNTGELFF
J: TRBJ2-7; size: .; D: .; V: TRBV7-2; DNA: TGTGCCAGCAGCTCCCCTGGGAGTGACTGGAAGGACGAGCAGTACTTC; CDR3: CASSSPGSDWKDEQYF
J: TRBJ1-2; size: once; D: .; V: TRBV6-5; DNA: TGTGCCAGCAGTTATACAGCTGCGATAGGCTACACCTTC; CDR3: CASSYTAAIGYTF
J: TRBJ2-1; size: few; D: TRBD2; V: TRBV4-2; DNA: TGTGCCAGCAGGCAAACCGGGACTAGCGCCTGCAATGAGCAGTTCTTC; CDR3: CASRQTGTSACNEQFF
J: TRBJ1-1; size: .; D: .; V: TRBV7-6; DNA: TGTGCCAGCAGCTTAGGGCGAGGGAACACTGAAGCTTTCTTT; CDR3: CASSLGRGNTEAFF
J: TRBJ1-1; size: few; D: .; V: TRBV20-1; DNA: TGCAGTGCTAGCTGGGACGGACCTATTGGGACTGAAGCTTTCTTT; CDR3: CSASWDGPIGTEAFF
J: TRBJ2-2; size: .; D: TRBD2; V: TRBV5-1; DNA: TGCGCCAGCAGCTTGGAACTAGCGGGTGCCGGGGAGCTGTTTTTT; CDR3: CASSLELAGAGELFF
J: TRBJ1-5; size: few; D: .; V: TRBV20-1; DNA: TGCAGTGGGACTTTCACGGGACAGCCCCAGCATTTT; CDR3: CSGTFTGQPQHF
J: TRBJ2-1; size: few; D: TRBD1; V: TRBV7-8; DNA: TGTGCCAGCAGCCCGACAGGGGCCCAGAACAATGAGCAGTTCTTC; CDR3: CASSPTGAQNNEQFF
J: TRBJ2-7; size: .; D: .; V: TRBV16; DNA: TGTGCCAGCGCCAACTTAGCAGGGTCCCACGAGCAGTACTTC; CDR3: CASANLAGSHEQYF
J: TRBJ2-5; size: few; D: .; V: TRBV11-2; DNA: TGTGCCAGCAGCTGGAAACAGGTGAACCAAGAGACCCAGTACTTC; CDR3: CASSWKQVNQETQYF
J: TRBJ2-1; size: .; D: .; V: TRBV15; DNA: TGTGCCACCAGCAGAGAACAGGGCAGGGGTTACAATGAGCAGTTCTTC; CDR3: CATSREQGRGYNEQFF
J: TRBJ2-5; size: .; D: .; V: TRBV4-3; DNA: TGCGCCAGCAGCCAAGTGAGGGGGGGCCCGTTTGAGGGCCAGTACTTC; CDR3: CASSQVRGGPFEGQYF
J: TRBJ2-7; size: few; D: .; V: TRBV10-2; DNA: TGCGCCAGCAGACGGCCACGAGATTACGAGCAGTACTTC; CDR3: CASRRPRDYEQYF
J: TRBJ1-6; size: .; D: .; V: TRBV11-2; DNA: TGTGCCAGCAGCCCTCAGGCCTTAAGGGTAACGGAGGCCCTCCACTTT; CDR3: CASSPQALRVTEALHF
J: TRBJ1-6; size: .; D: .; V: TRBV4-2; DNA: TGTGCCAGCAGCCAATCGATCGATTATAATTCACCCCTCCACTTT; CDR3: CASSQSIDYNSPLHF
J: TRBJ1-1; size: few; D: .; V: TRBV28; DNA: TGTGCCAGCAACCTGAATACAGGGAGGGGCACTGAAGCTTTCTTT; CDR3: CASNLNTGRGTEAFF
J: TRBJ2-6; size: .; D: .; V: TRBV7-9; DNA: TGTGCCAGCAGACTAGGACAGAGCAACTCTGGGGCCAACGTCCTGACTTTC; CDR3: CASRLGQSNSGANVLTF
J: TRBJ1-5; size: many; D: TRBD1; V: TRBV29-1; DNA: TGCAGCGTAACCGGACAGGGGGATCAGCCCCAGCATTTT; CDR3: CSVTGQGDQPQHF
J: TRBJ2-1; size: .; D: .; V: TRBV5-6; DNA: TGTGCCAGCAGCCCTACGCGGGGATCGTTCTACAATGAGCAGTTCTTC; CDR3: CASSPTRGSFYNEQFF
J: TRBJ2-2; size: .; D: TRBD2; V: TRBV5-1; DNA: TGCGCCAGCAGCCACGGGAGGACTAGCCGAACCGGGGAGCTGTTTTTT; CDR3: CASSHGRTSRTGELFF
J: TRBJ1-5; size: .; D: .; V: TRBV10-3; DNA: TGTGCCACCACGACCGGCAATCAGCCCCAGCATTTT; CDR3: CATTTGNQPQHF
J: TRBJ2-1; size: many; D: .; V: TRBV7-2; DNA: TGTGCCAGCAGCTCAGCGGTTCAGAGGAATGAGCAGTTCTTC; CDR3: CASSSAVQRNEQFF
J: TRBJ1-6; size: .; D: .; V: TRBV12-3/TRBV12-4; DNA: TGTGCCAGCAGTTTGACGTACGGGGAATCACCCCTCCACTTT; CDR3: CASSLTYGESPLHF
J: TRBJ2-2; size: .; D: TRBD1; V: TRBV5-1; DNA: TGCGCCAGCAGGGGAAAACAGGGGGCGCCCATCGGGGAGCTGTTTTTT; CDR3: CASRGKQGAPIGELFF
J: TRBJ2-7; size: once; D: .; V: TRBV3-1; DNA: TGTGCCAGCAGCCCCCGACCCCTTTACGAGCAGTACTTC; CDR3: CASSPRPLYEQYF
J: TRBJ2-6; size: many; D: .; V: TRBV6-4; DNA: TGTGCCAGCAGTGAATCCTCACGCTCTGGGGCCAACGTCCTGACTTTC; CDR3: CASSESSRSGANVLTF
J: TRBJ2-1; size: .; D: TRBD2; V: TRBV12-3/TRBV12-4; DNA: TGTGCCAGCAGCCGATCGGGACTAGGTAACAATGAGCAGTTCTTC; CDR3: CASSRSGLGNNEQFF
J: TRBJ1-5; size: few; D: .; V: TRBV6-5; DNA: TGTGCCAGCAGTTCCCAACCCACAGGACGGTATCAGCCCCAGCATTTT; CDR3: CASSSQPTGRYQPQHF
J: TRBJ2-5; size: .; D: .; V: TRBV27; DNA: TGTGCCAGCAGTCCGCACCACCAAGAGACCCAGTACTTC; CDR3: CASSPHHQETQYF
J: TRBJ1-2; size: .; D: .; V: TRBV7-6; DNA: TGTGCCAGCAGCTTAGGACCAGGGCCTAACTATGGCTACACCTTC; CDR3: CASSLGPGPNYGYTF
J: TRBJ2-1; size: few; D: .; V: TRBV20-1; DNA: TGCAGTGCTAGGTCTCAGGGGCCCCATGAGCAGTTCTTC; CDR3: CSARSQGPHEQFF
J: TRBJ1-1; size: .; D: .; V: TRBV28; DNA: TGTGCCAGCAGCAAGGGACCGTCTGCTGTTACTGAAGCTTTCTTT; CDR3: CASSKGPSAVTEAFF
J: TRBJ2-1; size: few; D: TRBD2; V: TRBV4-1; DNA: TGCGCCAGCAGCCATCCCGGACTAGCGCCTGAGCAGTTCTTC; CDR3: CASSHPGLAPEQFF
J: TRBJ1-5; size: .; D: .; V: TRBV12-3/TRBV12-4; DNA: TGTGCCAGCAGTTTAACGGGAGTTCAGCCCCAGCATTTT; CDR3: CASSLTGVQPQHF
J: TRBJ2-1; size: .; D: .; V: TRBV7-8; DNA: TGTGCCAGCAGCTCTCAGGACAGCTACTACAATGAGCAGTTCTTC; CDR3: CASSSQDSYYNEQFF
J: TRBJ2-2; size: few; D: TRBD2; V: TRBV2; DNA: TGTGCCAGCATCCGACTAGCTGAAACGAACACCGGGGAGCTGTTTTTT; CDR3: CASIRLAETNTGELFF
J: TRBJ1-2; size: few; D: .; V: TRBV6-6; DNA: TGTGCCAGCAGCTCCAACAGGGATAATGGCTACACCTTC; CDR3: CASSSNRDNGYTF
J: TRBJ1-1; size: few; D: .; V: TRBV20-1; DNA: TGCAGTGCTAGAGATCAGCCAGCCTTAAACACTGAAGCTTTCTTT; CDR3: CSARDQPALNTEAFF